What follows are 32 T cell receptor beta chains derived from one specimen sequenced in a study of Graves' ophthalmopathy and Graves' hyperthyroidism. Amplified TCR beta CDR3 regions were obtained using RNA transcripts as template. The library came from an HTBI-primed first-round RT-PCR and a second-round multiplex PCR. TCRdb re-called the multiplex PCR reads with MiXCR, one entry per CDR3 protein. The sample contains 300,000 to 400,000 distinct CDR3 sequences, 15% to 20% of which appear only once. The sequenced sample consisted of peripheral blood. The receptors were gathered from an adult man with Graves' ophthalmopathy.

In this sample, this clonotype turned up once. The V gene is TRBV20-1, the J gene TRBJ2-7; D remains ambiguous. Per the germline V gene, CDR1 is DFQATT and CDR2 is SNEGSKA (reference sequence). The CDR3 sequence is 11 residues long. Trimming stripped 7 bases from V and 4 bases from J, with 11 bases between. The CDR3 coding sequence is TGCAGTGTAAGGTCGGCATACGAGCAGTACTTC. It specifies CSVRSAYEQYF.

This clonotype was seen repeatedly, ten times or more. The V call is TRBV30, the J call TRBJ1-1; D gene ambiguous. The germline V gene has CDR1 GTSNPN and CDR2 SVGIG (reference sequence). The CDR3 has 9 amino acids. The CDR3 here is CAVNTEAFF. As DNA, the CDR3 is TGTGCTGTGAACACTGAAGCTTTCTTT.

There are many counts of this clonotype. V is TRBV4-3 and J is TRBJ1-3, with 7 bases aligning to TRBD1. Germline-derived CDR1 and CDR2 are LGHNA and YSLEER. Trimming removed 4 bases from V and 2 bases from J; junction bases left unmatched: 5. The CDR3 loop spans 15 amino acids. CDR3 DNA: TGCGCCAGCAGCCTACTGACAGGGACTGGAAACACCATATATTTT. Its translation is CASSLLTGTGNTIYF.

This clonotype was seen ten or more times. The V call is TRBV9, the J call TRBJ2-2; D remains unclear. The CDR3 is 13 residues long. The V end lost 0 bases, the J end lost 7 bases, and 7 bases lay between the germline ends. Germline V gene sequence: CDR1 SGDLS, CDR2 YYNGEE. Here the CDR3 reads CASSVGLNGELFF. DNA for the CDR3: TGTGCCAGCAGCGTAGGTCTGAACGGGGAGCTGTTTTTT.

This clonotype was picked up many times. The chain is built from TRBV20-1 and TRBJ1-6, with 7 nucleotides matching TRBD1. Germline V gene lookup returns CDR1 DFQATT and CDR2 SNEGSKA (reference sequence). Trimming cost V 6 bases and J 0 bases; bases outside gene matches: 14. The length of the CDR3 is 18 residues. This CDR3 reads CSARRGPGESSYNSPLHF. CDR3 nucleotides: TGCAGTGCCCGAAGGGGGCCAGGGGAGAGCTCCTATAATTCACCCCTCCACTTT.

The sample holds many counts of this clonotype. The gene calls are TRBV20-1 and TRBJ1-2; no clear D. Between the trimmed V and J ends, which lost 5 bases and 0 bases, there was a span of 1 base. The CDR3 spans 10 residues. Per germline, CDR1 DFQATT and CDR2 SNEGSKA (reference sequence). The CDR3 here is CSAPNYGYTF. CDR3 nucleotide sequence: TGCAGTGCTCCTAACTATGGCTACACCTTC.

Ten or more counts support this clonotype. This chain links TRBV6-2 or TRBV6-3 with TRBJ2-7, with D unclear. The germline V and J ends were trimmed by 3 bases and 6 bases, with 9 bases remaining between them. Germline CDR1 and CDR2: MNHEY and SVGEGT. This CDR3 is 12 amino acids long. CDR3 DNA: TGTGCCAGCAGTTATGGGGTTGGCGAGCAGTACTTC. Translated, it gives CASSYGVGEQYF.

This clonotype was observed at least ten times. The J gene is TRBJ1-6, the V gene TRBV4-1, with TRBD1 matching 9 bases. The V and J ends lost 2 bases and 10 bases, in that order; junction bases with no gene match: 6. Germline assignment: CDR1 MGHRA and CDR2 YSYEKL. There are 15 residues in the CDR3. CDR3 sequence reads: CASSQTGGAESPLHF. The CDR3 nucleotides read TGCGCCAGCAGCCAAACAGGGGGCGCTGAGTCACCCCTCCACTTT.

The CDR3 reads CASSTPNPRGQQNYGYTF. Written as DNA, the CDR3 is TGTGCCAGCAGTACTCCCAACCCGCGGGGACAGCAAAACTATGGCTACACCTTC. The chain links TRBV6-2 or TRBV6-3 to TRBJ1-2, with 7 bases identical to TRBD1. The trim removed 5 bases at V and 2 bases at J, leaving 17 bases unmatched. There are 18 residues in the CDR3. The germline V gene has CDR1 MNHEY and CDR2 SVGEGT.

This clonotype has at least ten counts. The chain recombines TRBV29-1 with TRBJ1-2; TRBD1 agrees at 8 bases. Trimming cost V 4 bases and J 3 bases; bases outside gene matches: 19. CDR1 is SQVTM, CDR2 ANQGSEA, per germline. The CDR3 length is 18 residues. The CDR3 sequence is CSVGLARQGAHGDYGYTF. The CDR3 DNA sequence: TGCAGCGTTGGCTTGGCGAGGCAGGGGGCCCATGGGGACTATGGCTACACCTTC.

This clonotype came up many times. As DNA, the CDR3 is TGTGCCAGCAGTCCCGGGACTAGCGGGGACGAGACCCAGTACTTC. It yields the protein CASSPGTSGDETQYF. The rearrangement joins TRBV28 to TRBJ2-5; TRBD2 matches at 13 bases. The CDR3 runs to 15 residues. CDR1 and CDR2 from the germline V gene are MDHEN and SYDVKM. The V gene end was trimmed by 5 bases and the J gene end by 5 bases; junction bases not matched to a gene: 5.

This clonotype has a count of ten or more. V and J are TRBV7-8 and TRBJ2-5, with 8 positions matching TRBD1. Trimming at V came to 1 base and at J to 5 bases, leaving 6 bases not matched to a gene. The CDR3 contains 15 residues. Looked up from germline, CDR1 is SGHVS and CDR2 is FQNEAQ. CDR3 sequence: CASSLGRTGRETQYF. CDR3 coding DNA: TGTGCCAGCAGCTTAGGGCGGACAGGGAGGGAGACCCAGTACTTC.

This clonotype occurred many times. The chain joins TRBV6-1 to TRBJ2-2; possibly TRBD2 for D (6 bases). V lost 5 bases, J lost 2 bases, and 18 bases lay in between. CDR3 size: 17 residues. The germline V gene encodes CDR1 MNHNS and CDR2 SASEGT. For the CDR3, the DNA is TGTGCCAGCAGTCCACCCCCGGGACTGATTAACACCGGGGAGCTGTTTTTT. The encoded protein is CASSPPPGLINTGELFF.

CDR3 protein: CASSPGVGGGAGQPQHF. The CDR3 DNA reads as TGTGCCAGCAGCCCCGGAGTTGGAGGGGGAGCCGGTCAGCCCCAGCATTTT. The chain employs TRBV3-1 and TRBJ1-5, with D possibly TRBD1 on 6 matching bases. The V gene's germline CDR1 is LGHDT and CDR2 YNNKEL (reference sequence). The germline V and J ends were trimmed by 4 bases and 6 bases, with 22 bases remaining between them. The CDR3 consists of 17 residues.

The sample holds many counts of this clonotype. J is TRBJ1-2 and V is TRBV15, with D perhaps matching TRBD1 (6 bases). The CDR3 runs 15 residues. Germline CDR1 and CDR2: LNHNV and YYDKDF (reference sequence). V dropped 0 bases and J dropped 4 bases, with 12 bases sitting between them. In DNA, the CDR3 is TGTGCCACCAGCAGAGACCAAACAGGGTCCTATGGCTACACCTTC. This gives the protein CATSRDQTGSYGYTF. Full variable domain (missing parts from reference TRBV15 and TRBJ1-2): DAMVIQNPRYQVTQFGKPVTLSCSQTLNHNVMYWYQQKSSQAPKLLFHYYDKDFNNEADTPDNFQSRRPNTSFCFLDIRSPGLGDTAMYLCATSRDQTGSYGYTFGSGTRLTVV.

This clonotype has at least ten counts. J is TRBJ1-5 and V is TRBV20-1; 8 bases line up with TRBD1. This CDR3 contains 15 residues. The germline gives CDR1 DFQATT, CDR2 SNEGSKA (reference sequence). Germline trimming cut 7 bases from V and 1 base from J; bases unmatched to any gene: 9. CDR3: CSVPQGALSNQPQHF. For the CDR3, the DNA is TGCAGTGTCCCTCAGGGGGCTTTAAGCAATCAGCCCCAGCATTTT.

There are many counts of this clonotype. The chain carries TRBV7-2 and TRBJ2-7; D remains ambiguous. Germline CDR1 reads SGHTA; CDR2 reads FQGNSA. V gave up 5 bases and J gave up 2 bases, with 22 bases separating them. The CDR3 covers 17 residues. The CDR3 is CASSIGQARWKAYEQYF. The CDR3 DNA is TGTGCCAGCAGCATCGGGCAGGCCAGGTGGAAAGCCTACGAGCAGTACTTC.

In its sample, this clonotype was seen once. The chain combines TRBV6-2 or TRBV6-3 with TRBJ2-2; weak D call: TRBD2 (5 bases). The V gene's germline CDR1 is MNHEY and CDR2 SVGEGT. Trimming pared 11 bases from V and 2 bases from J, leaving 15 bases between. This CDR3 region has 14 residues. CDR3: CAGRRTHNTGELFF. CDR3 coding DNA: TGTGCCGGGCGCAGGACTCATAACACCGGGGAGCTGTTTTTT.

This clonotype was recorded many times. The J gene is TRBJ2-2, the V gene TRBV7-3; 7 bases match TRBD2. The CDR3 runs to 14 residues. J was trimmed by 6 bases and V by 3 bases; bases with no gene match: 4. CDR1 is SGHTA, CDR2 FQGTGA, per germline. As DNA, the CDR3 is TGTGCCAGCAGCTTGGGAGCGGGGTCCGGGGAGCTGTTTTTT. It specifies CASSLGAGSGELFF.

This clonotype was recorded many times. V usage is TRBV12-5 and J usage is TRBJ1-1, with a possible D match to TRBD1 (6 bases). The germline V and J ends were trimmed by 6 bases and 8 bases, with 16 bases remaining between them. The CDR3 is made up of 13 amino acids. Per germline, CDR1 LGHNT and CDR2 FRNRAP. CDR3 nucleotides: TGTGCTAGTGGACCGGAGCCCGGGGGCGAAGCTTTCTTT. Encoded protein: CASGPEPGGEAFF.

This clonotype was counted many times. The chain employs TRBV30 and TRBJ1-2; D not resolved. The germline gives CDR1 GTSNPN, CDR2 SVGIG (reference sequence). V lost 3 bases and J 7 bases, leaving 18 bases between the germline ends. The CDR3 is made up of 14 amino acids. CDR3 bases: TGTGCCTGGAGCTATTTACGAACATCCGTTGGCTACACCTTC. This translates into CAWSYLRTSVGYTF. Supplemented by reference TRBV30 and TRBJ1-2, the full variable domain reads SQTIHQWPATLVQPVGSPLSLECTVEGTSNPNLYWYRQAAGRGLQLLFYSVGIGQISSEVPQNLSASRPQDRQFILSSKKLLLSDSGFYLCAWSYLRTSVGYTFGSGTRLTVV.

In its sample, this clonotype was seen many times. One base away lies a much larger clone, so this may be a sequencing read error. The CDR3 carries no conserved terminal phenylalanine or tryptophan, so it likely arises from a read error. J is TRBJ2-5 and V is TRBV30; D is unresolved. Germline V CDR1 and CDR2: GTSNPN, SVGIG (reference sequence). The CDR3 totals 15 residues. V was cut by 0 bases and J by 5 bases, with 16 bases left in between. In DNA, the CDR3 is TGTGCCTGGAGTGTTGGGAACAGCAACCTGGAGACCCAGTACCTC. This sequence encodes CAWSVGNSNLETQYL.

The chain recombines TRBV2 with TRBJ2-7, with TRBD2 matching 13 bases. The V and J ends lost 4 bases and 3 bases, in that order; junction bases with no gene match: 3. Germline V lookup: CDR1 SNHLY, CDR2 FYNNEI. CDR3 length: 15 residues. The CDR3, as DNA: TGTGCCAGCAGTGCACTAGCGGGAGGGTACTACGAGCAGTACTTC. Its protein product is CASSALAGGYYEQYF.

This clonotype was counted many times. The chain combines TRBV6-1 with TRBJ1-1, with D unclear. The CDR3 length is 14 residues. Trimming stripped 2 bases from V and 1 base from J, with 8 bases between. Germline CDR1 is MNHNS and CDR2 is SASEGT. Written as DNA, the CDR3 is TGTGCCAGCAGTGAACCGGGCCAGAACACTGAAGCTTTCTTT. Protein: CASSEPGQNTEAFF.

This clonotype was detected ten times or more. The J gene is TRBJ2-7, the V gene TRBV6-1; 9 positions match TRBD1. The V gene end was trimmed by 5 bases and the J gene end by 7 bases; junction bases not matched to a gene: 15. This CDR3 spans 16 amino acids. Germline V gene data show CDR1 as MNHNS and CDR2 as SASEGT. The CDR3 spells CASSPMGTGPSREQYF. Here the CDR3 DNA reads TGTGCCAGCAGTCCAATGGGGACAGGGCCTTCTCGGGAGCAGTACTTC.

This clonotype came up many times. The gene calls are TRBV10-3 and TRBJ2-2; 7 bases are shared with TRBD2. This CDR3 comprises 15 residues. V trimming: 4 bases; J trimming: 7 bases; junction bases outside the gene matches: 9. CDR1 and CDR2 from the germline V gene are ENHRY and SYGVKD. The chain's CDR3 is CAISGTSGEIGELFF. DNA for the CDR3: TGTGCCATCAGTGGGACTAGTGGTGAGATCGGGGAGCTGTTTTTT.

The chain recombines TRBV7-8 with TRBJ1-5; D remains ambiguous. CDR1 and CDR2 from the germline V gene are SGHVS and FQNEAQ. Trimming took off 1 base at V and 9 bases at J, with 13 bases between the two ends. The CDR3 sequence is 14 residues long. CDR3 loop: CASSLEGQTAPQHF. CDR3 coding DNA: TGTGCCAGCAGCTTAGAAGGTCAGACGGCGCCCCAGCATTTT.

This clonotype was detected ten times or more. J is TRBJ1-1 and V is TRBV28; D uncertain. This CDR3 is built from 11 residues. CDR1 and CDR2 (germline): MDHEN, SYDVKM. Trimming cost V 2 bases and J 11 bases, with 9 bases left between them. In DNA form, the CDR3 reads TGTGCCAGCAGTTTAGGCCCAGCGGCTTTCTTT. This gives the protein CASSLGPAAFF.

This clonotype was seen ten or more times. A junction boundary mismatches the germline segment, possibly from a read error. This sequence joins TRBV7-2 and TRBJ2-5; 10 bases fit TRBD2. This CDR3 is built from 15 residues. The germline gives CDR1 SGHTA, CDR2 FQGNSA. The CDR3 loop is CASSLTSGDQETQYF. The CDR3 coding sequence is TGTGCCAGCAGCCTAACTAGCGGGGACCAGGAGACCCAGTACTTC.

This clonotype has a count of ten or more. The rearrangement links TRBV11-2 to TRBJ2-7; TRBD2 matches at 8 bases. Germline V gives CDR1 SGHAT, CDR2 FQNNGV. V trimming: 1 base; J trimming: 2 bases; junction bases outside the gene matches: 7. This CDR3 region has 16 residues. As DNA, the CDR3 is TGTGCCAGCAGCTTAGTTCCCGGGGGGGGGGCCTACGAGCAGTACTTC. Its translation is CASSLVPGGGAYEQYF.

The V and J genes are TRBV7-2 and TRBJ2-7; D might be TRBD2 (5 bases). Germline CDR1 is SGHTA and CDR2 is FQGNSA. Between the trimmed V and J ends, which lost 1 base and 9 bases, there was a span of 13 bases. The CDR3 has 13 residues. This CDR3 is CASSLEGASRQYF. The DNA for the CDR3 is TGTGCCAGCAGCTTAGAGGGAGCTTCGAGGCAGTACTTC.

This clonotype was recorded many times. J is TRBJ2-7 and V is TRBV7-8, with 7 bases that match TRBD1. The CDR3 length is 16 residues. CDR1 and CDR2 from the germline V gene are SGHVS and FQNEAQ. J gave up 0 bases and V 3 bases, and 8 bases lay outside the gene matches. DNA for the CDR3: TGTGCCAGCAGCTTGGGAACAGGGGTCAGCTCCTACGAGCAGTACTTC. It yields the protein CASSLGTGVSSYEQYF.